These 27 T cell receptor beta chains were all obtained from the same sample, sequenced in a study of T-cell reconstitution after alpha-beta-depleted transplantation in children. During its preparation, the TCRbeta library received unique molecular identifiers. In TCRdb, the PCR reads were re-called with MiXCR into one record per CDR3 protein. The sample has approximately 200,000 distinct CDR3 sequences, about 6% seen once. The sequencing here drew on PBMCs, taken before TCRalphabeta/CD19-depleted stem cell transplant. These receptors were taken from a girl in the first two years of life with combined immunodeficiency, due to receive a stem cell transplant.

This clonotype was counted many times. The rearrangement uses TRBV27 and TRBJ1-1, with 7 bases lining up with TRBD1. This CDR3 spans 13 amino acids. The germline CDR1 and CDR2 sequences are MNHEY and SMNVEV (reference sequence). Trimming took 7 bases from V and 1 from J; bases not matched to a gene: 3. The CDR3 here is CASNPGGNTEAFF. The CDR3 DNA follows: TGTGCCAGCAATCCAGGGGGGAACACTGAAGCTTTCTTT.

Notes on this clonotype: A much larger clonotype is one base distant, so this may be a read error. This chain uses TRBV3-1 with TRBJ2-1; maybe TRBD2 (6 bases). This CDR3 has 17 amino acids. CDR1 LGHDT and CDR2 YNNKEL come from the germline V gene (reference sequence). CDR3: CACSQVRLGSRYNEQFF. CDR3 in DNA: TGTGCCTGCAGCCAAGTACGACTAGGGTCCAGATACAATGAGCAGTTCTTC.

This clonotype was seen many times. J is TRBJ1-1 and V is TRBV7-9; tentatively, D is TRBD1 (5 bases). V dropped 5 bases and J dropped 7 bases, with 20 bases sitting between them. Per the germline V gene, CDR1 is SEHNR and CDR2 is FQNEAQ (reference sequence). The CDR3 is 15 amino acids. In DNA, the CDR3 is TGTGCCAGCAGCCCCCAATGGGAGGGGCGGGTTGAAGCTTTCTTT. This encodes CASSPQWEGRVEAFF.

This clonotype was found many times. The V call is TRBV20-1, the J call TRBJ2-7, with D unresolved. CDR1 DFQATT and CDR2 SNEGSKA come from the germline V gene (reference sequence). Between the trimmed V and J ends, which lost 6 bases and 0 bases, there was a span of 6 bases. The CDR3 has 11 amino acids. The CDR3 sequence: CSAPRSYEQYF. CDR3 DNA: TGCAGTGCCCCCCGCTCCTACGAGCAGTACTTC.

This clonotype was seen at least ten times. The CDR3 sequence is CASRRTSEHMNTEAFF. The CDR3 nucleotides read TGCGCCAGCAGGCGAACTTCCGAGCACATGAACACTGAAGCTTTCTTT. The chain links TRBV5-1 to TRBJ1-1; D gene unclear. The CDR3 runs to 16 residues. Germline CDR1 reads SGHRS; CDR2 reads YFSETQ. V gave up 5 bases and J gave up 0 bases, with 17 bases separating them. Looking up the rest from reference TRBV5-1 and TRBJ1-1 gives the full variable domain: KAGVTQTPRYLIKTRGQQVTLSCSPISGHRSVSWYQQTPGQGLQFLFEYFSETQRNKGNFPGRFSGRQFSNSRSEMNVSTLELGDSALYLCASRRTSEHMNTEAFFGQGTRLTVV.

This clonotype came up many times. V gene TRBV12-3 or TRBV12-4 combines with J gene TRBJ1-1; D is perhaps TRBD1 (6 bases). CDR3 length: 13 amino acids. Trimming shortened V by 1 base and J by 6 bases, and 9 bases separated the two germline ends. This CDR3 is CASSLGWTAEAFF. The CDR3 DNA is TGTGCCAGCAGTTTAGGTTGGACAGCTGAAGCTTTCTTT.

This clonotype was counted only a few times. This chain joins TRBV20-1 and TRBJ1-2; possibly TRBD1 for D (6 bases). V was cut by 0 bases and J by 4 bases, with 21 bases left in between. Germline V gene sequence: CDR1 DFQATT, CDR2 SNEGSKA (reference sequence). The CDR3 has 17 amino acids. CDR3 loop: CSARDSDGQWASYGYTF. Written as DNA, the CDR3 is TGCAGTGCTAGAGATTCGGACGGACAGTGGGCCTCCTATGGCTACACCTTC.

This clonotype was seen at least ten times. The chain recombines TRBV12-3 or TRBV12-4 with TRBJ2-7; no definite D call. With 3 bases removed from V and 2 bases from J, the gap between germline ends came to 17 bases. This CDR3 has 16 amino acids. The CDR3 DNA reads TGTGCCAGCAGTTTTCTCCCCATTGCGATGACCTACGAGCAGTACTTC. This gives the protein CASSFLPIAMTYEQYF.

This clonotype occurred a few times. The rearrangement links TRBV14 to TRBJ2-5, with 9 bases identical to TRBD2. With V trimmed by 5 bases and J by 2 bases, 3 bases remained unmatched. CDR3 length: 14 residues. Germline CDR1 reads SGHDN; CDR2 reads FVKESK. The DNA of the CDR3 is TGTGCCAGCAGCAATAGCGGGGGACAAGAGACCCAGTACTTC. As protein: CASSNSGGQETQYF.

This clonotype appeared many times. The chain couples TRBV7-8 to TRBJ2-5; D remains unclear. This CDR3 is built from 14 residues. CDR1 and CDR2 from the germline V gene are SGHVS and FQNEAQ. V was pared by 1 base and J by 1 base, with 7 bases between. The CDR3 DNA is TGTGCCAGCAGCTTAGTTGGCAGCCAAGAGACCCAGTACTTC. It specifies CASSLVGSQETQYF.

This clonotype occurred a few times. This chain links TRBV2 with TRBJ2-5; no definite D call. V gave up 7 bases and J gave up 5 bases, with 5 bases separating them. CDR3 length equals 10 residues. Germline V gives CDR1 SNHLY, CDR2 FYNNEI. The CDR3 DNA reads as TGTGCCAGCATGATGGAGACCCAGTACTTC. Its protein product is CASMMETQYF.

For this clonotype: This sequence may be a read error, since a much larger clone differs from it by one base. The chain combines TRBV9 with TRBJ2-3; D is perhaps TRBD2 (6 bases). The CDR3 extends over 18 amino acids. Germline CDR1 and CDR2: SGDLS and YYNGEE. The CDR3 is CASSVGPLAPLLTDAQYF. The DNA for the CDR3 is TGTGCCAGCAGCGTAGGTCCTCTAGCGCCTCTCTTAACAGATGCGCAGTATTTT. The entire variable domain, with the rest obtained from reference TRBV9 and TRBJ2-3, is as follows: DSGVTQTPKHLITATGQRVTLRCSPRSGDLSVYWYQQSLDQGLQFLIQYYNGEERAKGNILERFSAQQFPDLHSELNLSSLELGDSALYFCASSVGPLAPLLTDAQYFGPGTRLTVL.

This clonotype was observed many times. The chain joins TRBV15 to TRBJ2-6, with D unclear. This CDR3 has 14 residues. CDR1 is LNHNV, CDR2 YYDKDF, per germline (reference sequence). Trimming removed 4 bases at V and 2 bases at J, with 6 bases between. The CDR3, as DNA: TGTGCCACCAGCAACATACCTGGGGCCAACGTCCTGACTTTC. Encoded protein: CATSNIPGANVLTF. Drawing the rest from reference TRBV15 and TRBJ2-6, the complete variable domain is DAMVIQNPRYQVTQFGKPVTLSCSQTLNHNVMYWYQQKSSQAPKLLFHYYDKDFNNEADTPDNFQSRRPNTSFCFLDIRSPGLGDTAMYLCATSNIPGANVLTFGAGSRLTVL.

This clonotype was observed many times. V usage is TRBV7-9 and J usage is TRBJ2-1; D could derive from TRBD1 or TRBD2 (6 bases each). With 5 bases removed from V and 9 bases from J, the gap between germline ends came to 17 bases. The CDR3 spans 14 residues. Germline V CDR1 and CDR2: SEHNR, FQNEAQ (reference sequence). The CDR3 DNA reads TGTGCCAGCAGCAGGGATCCTAGGGGGGTTGAGCAGTTCTTC. Amino acids: CASSRDPRGVEQFF.

This clonotype was counted only a few times. This chain connects TRBV7-9 to TRBJ2-7, with D perhaps given as TRBD1 or TRBD2 (7 bases each). The CDR3 loop spans 15 amino acids. Germline loops: CDR1 SEHNR, CDR2 FQNEAQ (reference sequence). Trimming cost V 4 bases and J 7 bases, with 20 bases left between them. In DNA form, the CDR3 reads TGTGCCAGCAGCTCCTGGCGGAGGGGGCGGGGGGAGCAGTACTTC. This encodes CASSSWRRGRGEQYF.

This clonotype was detected many times. This chain links TRBV29-1 with TRBJ2-1; 14 bases align to TRBD2. The CDR3 is made up of 15 amino acids. Germline V gives CDR1 SQVTM, CDR2 ANQGSEA. J was trimmed by 8 bases and V by 7 bases; bases with no gene match: 10. The CDR3 sequence: CSAETWTSGGYEQFF. As DNA, the CDR3 is TGCAGCGCAGAGACGTGGACTAGCGGGGGGTATGAGCAGTTCTTC.

This clonotype has a count of ten or more. The chain combines TRBV19 with TRBJ1-2, with 7 nucleotides matching TRBD1. J lost 8 bases, V lost 4 bases, and 7 bases had no gene match. This CDR3 is 13 amino acids long. In germline, CDR1 is LNHDA, CDR2 SQIVND (reference sequence). The CDR3 is CASSTTGEWGYTF. The CDR3 DNA follows: TGTGCCAGTAGTACAACAGGGGAATGGGGCTACACCTTC.

The sample holds many counts of this clonotype. This chain joins TRBV7-2 and TRBJ2-7, with 9 bases aligning to TRBD1. With 7 bases clipped from V and 1 base from J, the junction kept 11 bases outside the gene matches. The CDR3 is made up of 16 amino acids. Germline V gene sequence: CDR1 SGHTA, CDR2 FQGNSA. The CDR3 region has the DNA TGTGCCAGCACCTCCGGACAGGGGCAGGTTTCCTACGAGCAGTACTTC. Translation gives CASTSGQGQVSYEQYF.

Only one count was recorded for this clonotype. A much larger clone lies one base from this, so it may be a read error. The missing conserved phenylalanine or tryptophan at the end of this CDR3 makes a read error likely. The gene calls are TRBV7-9 and TRBJ1-2; D not resolved. Trimming took off 1 base at V and 6 bases at J, with 6 bases between the two ends. Germline V lookup: CDR1 SEHNR, CDR2 FQNEAQ (reference sequence). CDR3 length: 12 amino acids. The CDR3 nucleotides read TGTGCCAGCAGCTTAGGGCGGGATGGCTACACCTAC. Translated, it gives CASSLGRDGYTY.

At least ten counts were recorded for this clonotype. The chain combines TRBV28 with TRBJ2-7; D unclear. V was trimmed by 2 bases and J by 3 bases, leaving 8 bases between them. The CDR3 loop spans 13 amino acids. The germline CDR1 and CDR2 sequences are MDHEN and SYDVKM. CDR3 loop: CASSLDRHYEQYF. In DNA, the CDR3 is TGTGCCAGCAGTTTAGACCGGCACTACGAGCAGTACTTC.

In its sample, this clonotype was seen a few times. J is TRBJ1-1 and V is TRBV7-9; D call uncertain. The CDR3 has 12 amino acids. CDR1 and CDR2 (germline): SEHNR, FQNEAQ (reference sequence). With 5 bases removed from V and 1 base from J, the gap between germline ends came to 5 bases. CDR3 amino acids: CASSTGNTEAFF. The CDR3 nucleotides read TGTGCCAGCAGCACGGGGAACACTGAAGCTTTCTTT.

This clonotype was recorded at least ten times. The chain joins TRBV29-1 to TRBJ2-5; 8 nucleotides agree with TRBD1. This CDR3 spans 12 amino acids. Per the germline V gene, CDR1 is SQVTM and CDR2 is ANQGSEA. With 4 bases clipped from V and 5 bases from J, the junction kept 3 bases outside the gene matches. The CDR3 loop reads CSVVGTGETQYF. The CDR3 bases are TGCAGCGTTGTGGGGACAGGCGAGACCCAGTACTTC.

This clonotype occurred many times. This chain connects TRBV20-1 to TRBJ2-4; perhaps TRBD2 as D (6 bases). CDR3 length: 15 residues. Germline assignment: CDR1 DFQATT and CDR2 SNEGSKA (reference sequence). Between the trimmed V and J ends, which lost 3 bases and 0 bases, there was a span of 12 bases. CDR3 coding DNA: TGCAGTGCTAGTGGGACTGAGCTAGCCAAAAACATTCAGTACTTC. It yields the protein CSASGTELAKNIQYF.

This clonotype has a count of ten or more. The CDR3 DNA reads TGTGCCAGCAGTTATGTGGTGAACGGTAATTCACCCCTCCACTTT. It translates to CASSYVVNGNSPLHF. This chain connects TRBV6-2 or TRBV6-3 to TRBJ1-6; D is ambiguous. V shed 3 bases and J shed 6 bases, with 12 bases lying between them. The CDR3 extends over 15 amino acids. CDR1 is MNHEY, CDR2 SVGEGT, per germline.

This clonotype was found many times. The J gene is TRBJ2-7, the V gene TRBV7-2; the match to TRBD2 covers 10 bases. CDR1 is SGHTA and CDR2 is FQGNSA in the germline V gene. With V trimmed by 1 base and J by 0 bases, 3 bases remained unmatched. The CDR3 has 16 residues. The CDR3 nucleotides read TGTGCCAGCAGCTTAGGGGGACTAGCGCTCTCCTACGAGCAGTACTTC. This encodes CASSLGGLALSYEQYF.

There are many counts of this clonotype. This CDR3 is CASSLLTDMVGYEQYF. As DNA, the CDR3 is TGTGCCAGCAGTTTATTAACCGACATGGTTGGCTACGAGCAGTACTTC. The chain couples TRBV28 to TRBJ2-7; D unresolved. Trimming took off 1 base at V and 3 bases at J, with 16 bases between the two ends. This CDR3 contains 16 residues. The germline gives CDR1 MDHEN, CDR2 SYDVKM.

This clonotype appeared many times. The rearrangement links TRBV18 to TRBJ2-3; 9 nucleotides agree with TRBD2. The CDR3 totals 18 residues. V was clipped by 3 bases and J by 4 bases; unmatched bases: 14. CDR1 KGHSH and CDR2 LQKENI come from the germline V gene. Here the CDR3 reads CASSPPIHGTSSSDTQYF. CDR3 nucleotides: TGTGCCAGCTCACCCCCAATACACGGGACTAGCTCCTCAGATACGCAGTATTTT.